This T cell receptor (beta chain) emerged from a study of naive and memory T cell subsets. The CDR3 spans 16 residues. V shed 0 bases and J 4 bases; nucleotides not matched to a gene: 5. Per the germline V gene, CDR1 is MNHEY and CDR2 is SVGEGT. Both TRBC1 and TRBC2 were covered by a beta constant-region primer of two equimolar oligonucleotides. Four rounds of PCR amplified the ligated cDNA using nested alpha and beta constant-region primers plus SP2. The cDNA 3' end received a ligated single-stranded oligonucleotide carrying the SP2 primer and a 12-nucleotide UMI. TCRdb reprocessed the UMI-ligation and nested PCR reads with MiXCR, giving one entry per CDR3 protein. Found here are tens of thousands of distinct CDR3 sequences, 10% to 12% of them singletons; the top ten hold more than 0.11%. This clonotype was detected only a few times. The target antigen is unknown. Cells stained for CD3, CD4, CD8, CD45RA, CD27 and viability were sorted into four CD45RA/CD27 subsets.

Study-wide results and limits: Possibly reflecting memory cells re-expressing CD45RA, a few larger clonotypes occurred in naive repertoires, especially CD8. Over 85% of naive TCR sequences appeared only once, unlike memory subsets.

The sample comprised naive CD4+ T cells from blood. The chain is built from TRBV6-2 or TRBV6-3 and TRBJ2-2, with 7 bases fitting TRBD2. The receptor comes from a human donor in good health. CDR3 bases: TGTGCCAGCAGTTACTCGGCGGGAGATGTCACCGGGGAGCTGTTTTTT. It codes for CASSYSAGDVTGELFF.